Presented here are 21 T cell receptor beta chains from one specimen sequenced in a study of T cell repertoires in cytomegalovirus infection (dated 2019 in TCRdb). The run used an Illumina HiSeq 1500. The public reads were reprocessed in TCRdb via fastp at Q25 and MiXCR, keeping in-frame beta chains. Rows with one shared CDR3 protein collapse into an entry with the most common genes and DNA. The sample table holds approximately 250,000 distinct CDR3 sequences, of which 6.5% were seen once. Clones ranked in the top ten supply about 6.3% of the sample. The sequencing input was PBMCs. These receptors came from a human donor in good health (CMV status not recorded). Some clones in this sample may be carry-over from other donors' samples.

Many counts were recorded for this clonotype. V and J are TRBV7-8 and TRBJ2-1; TRBD1 might be the D (6 bases). The CDR3 has 13 residues. Trimming pared 0 bases from V and 7 bases from J, leaving 7 bases between. Germline values: CDR1 SGHVS, CDR2 FQNEAQ. CDR3 sequence (DNA): TGTGCCAGCAGCTTAGCACAGGGAAATGAGCAGTTCTTC. Translating gives CASSLAQGNEQFF.

This clonotype was observed a handful of times. This chain joins TRBV6-6 and TRBJ1-1; D gene ambiguous. Germline V gives CDR1 MNHNY, CDR2 SVGAGI (reference sequence). V was clipped by 4 bases and J by 8 bases, with 8 bases between them. This CDR3 is built from 11 residues. The CDR3 nucleotides read TGTGCCAGCAGTTGGGCTCCAGAAGCTTTCTTT. Amino acids: CASSWAPEAFF.

Ten or more counts support this clonotype. The V call is TRBV7-2, the J call TRBJ2-3; 9 positions agree with TRBD1. Germline loops: CDR1 SGHTA, CDR2 FQGNSA. The CDR3 spans 18 residues. With 5 bases clipped from V and 2 bases from J, the junction kept 14 bases outside the gene matches. This CDR3 reads CASSPQGADDYFTDTQYF. CDR3 nucleotide sequence: TGTGCCAGCAGCCCACAGGGGGCGGATGATTATTTCACAGATACGCAGTATTTT.

This clonotype was found many times. V is TRBV25-1 and J is TRBJ1-1; no definite D call. V shed 1 base and J shed 0 bases, with 6 bases lying between them. Germline assignment: CDR1 MGHDK and CDR2 SYGVNS. The CDR3 covers 14 residues. CDR3 sequence reads: CASSEFGLNTEAFF. DNA for the CDR3: TGTGCCAGCAGTGAATTTGGGCTGAACACTGAAGCTTTCTTT.

At least ten counts were recorded for this clonotype. The chain recombines TRBV20-1 with TRBJ1-2; D possibly corresponds to TRBD1 (6 bases). V was cut by 0 bases and J by 2 bases, with 13 bases left in between. This CDR3 spans 15 amino acids. Germline V gives CDR1 DFQATT, CDR2 SNEGSKA (reference sequence). For the CDR3, the DNA is TGCAGTGCTAGAGATCTTGGGGGGCCCAACTATGGCTACACCTTC. It specifies CSARDLGGPNYGYTF.

This clonotype came up a few times. V gene TRBV19 combines with J gene TRBJ1-6; D may be TRBD1 (5 bases). The V gene lost 3 bases and the J gene lost 10 bases, with 13 bases spanning the gap. This CDR3 spans 14 amino acids. Per germline, CDR1 LNHDA and CDR2 SQIVND (reference sequence). CDR3 sequence reads: CASSMAGFGSPLHF. CDR3 bases: TGTGCCAGTAGTATGGCAGGGTTTGGGTCACCCCTCCACTTT. The full variable domain, completed using reference TRBV19 and TRBJ1-6, is DGGITQSPKYLFRKEGQNVTLSCEQNLNHDAMYWYRQDPGQGLRLIYYSQIVNDFQKGDIAEGYSVSREKKESFPLTVTSAQKNPTAFYLCASSMAGFGSPLHFGNGTRLTVT.

This clonotype has ten or more counts. The genes are TRBV7-2 and TRBJ2-3, with 8 bases that match TRBD2. Germline V lookup: CDR1 SGHTA, CDR2 FQGNSA. CDR3 length equals 14 residues. V dropped 4 bases and J dropped 2; count of bases not matched to a gene: 2. The CDR3 DNA sequence: TGTGCCAGCAGCTCGGGGGGGTTCACAGATACGCAGTATTTT. Translated, it gives CASSSGGFTDTQYF. The complete variable domain, with remaining parts taken from reference TRBV7-2 and TRBJ2-3, reads GAGVSQSPSNKVTEKGKDVELRCDPISGHTALYWYRQSLGQGLEFLIYFQGNSAPDKSGLPSDRFSAERTGGSVSTLTIQRTQQEDSAVYLCASSSGGFTDTQYFGPGTRLTVL.

This clonotype was counted ten times or more. The chain uses TRBV7-8 and TRBJ2-7, with 7 positions matching TRBD1. Germline CDR1 SGHVS, CDR2 FQNEAQ. This CDR3 contains 15 residues. V trimming: 4 bases; J trimming: 5 bases; junction bases outside the gene matches: 11. This chain's CDR3 is CASSSRRQGQNEQYF. The CDR3, as DNA: TGTGCCAGCAGCTCCCGAAGACAGGGTCAGAACGAGCAGTACTTC.

The chain combines TRBV20-1 with TRBJ2-3; D may be TRBD1 (6 bases). Germline V CDR1 and CDR2: DFQATT, SNEGSKA (reference sequence). This CDR3 comprises 12 residues. In DNA form, the CDR3 reads TGCAGCAAACGGGACAACACAGATACGCAGTATTTT. It translates to CSKRDNTDTQYF.

This clonotype is a singleton in its sample. The J gene is TRBJ2-2, the V gene TRBV6-4; D uncertain. The CDR3 consists of 12 residues. In germline, CDR1 is MRHNA, CDR2 SNTAGT. Trimming took off 6 bases at V and 8 bases at J, with 10 bases between the two ends. Written as DNA, the CDR3 is TGTGCCAGCAGGAGGCCCGGGGGGGAGCTGTTTTTT. As protein: CASRRPGGELFF.

This clonotype was observed many times. CDR3 nucleotide sequence: TGCGCCAGCAGCCAAGATTCCGGCGGCTCTGGAAACACCATATATTTT. It yields the protein CASSQDSGGSGNTIYF. The chain carries TRBV4-3 and TRBJ1-3; unclear D gene. V lost 0 bases, J lost 0 bases, and 9 bases lay in between. The CDR3 extends over 16 amino acids. Per the germline V gene, CDR1 is LGHNA and CDR2 is YSLEER.

This clonotype was counted only a few times. The genes are TRBV4-1 and TRBJ2-1; D gene ambiguous. Germline values: CDR1 MGHRA, CDR2 YSYEKL. Deletions cut 0 bases from V and 5 bases from J, with 8 bases between. CDR3 length: 14 amino acids. CDR3 in DNA: TGCGCCAGCAGCCAAGATCCCCGGGACAATGAGCAGTTCTTC. The encoded protein is CASSQDPRDNEQFF.

This clonotype was recorded at least ten times. The chain is built from TRBV2 and TRBJ2-7; D perhaps matches TRBD1 (6 bases). Germline values: CDR1 SNHLY, CDR2 FYNNEI. The V gene lost 4 bases and the J gene lost 6 bases, with 7 bases spanning the gap. The CDR3 runs 11 residues. In DNA form, the CDR3 reads TGTGCCAGCAGTGCAGGGGTCGAGCAGTACTTC. Its translation is CASSAGVEQYF.

The rearrangement uses TRBV28 and TRBJ1-2; no reliable D call. Deletions cut 1 base from V and 8 bases from J, with 23 bases between. The V gene's germline CDR1 is MDHEN and CDR2 SYDVKM. The CDR3 is made up of 17 amino acids. As DNA, the CDR3 is TGTGCCAGCAGTTTATTAGGGTTTACAGCTACATCCGGAGGCTACACCTTC. It codes for CASSLLGFTATSGGYTF.

This clonotype was seen only a few times. The V call is TRBV7-9, the J call TRBJ1-1, with D possibly matching TRBD1 (6 bases). CDR1 and CDR2 (germline): SEHNR, FQNEAQ (reference sequence). Trimming took 3 bases from V and 2 from J, leaving 10 bases between them. This CDR3 has 14 residues. CDR3 sequence: CASSLAGENTEAFF. The DNA of the CDR3 is TGTGCCAGCAGCTTGGCAGGGGAAAACACTGAAGCTTTCTTT.

This clonotype has a count of ten or more. The chain recombines TRBV7-2 with TRBJ2-1, with TRBD2 as a possible D gene (5 bases). The CDR3 has 16 amino acids. V gave up 1 base and J gave up 0 bases, with 10 bases separating them. Per germline, CDR1 SGHTA and CDR2 FQGNSA. CDR3 in amino acids: CASSLESGSSYNEQFF. In nucleotides, the CDR3 is TGTGCCAGCAGCTTAGAAAGCGGCAGCTCCTACAATGAGCAGTTCTTC.

For this clonotype: This may be a read error: a much more frequent sequence differs by one nucleotide. A read error is likely, as this CDR3 ends without the conserved phenylalanine or tryptophan. The chain is built from TRBV19 and TRBJ1-5; 7 bases fit TRBD1. The CDR3 runs to 14 residues. V lost 6 bases, J lost 4 bases, and 6 bases stayed unmatched. The V gene's germline CDR1 is LNHDA and CDR2 SQIVND (reference sequence). CDR3 amino acids: CASSPGQPNQPQHL. CDR3 in DNA: TGTGCCAGTAGCCCGGGACAGCCTAATCAGCCCCAGCATCTT.

At least ten counts were recorded for this clonotype. This chain joins TRBV29-1 and TRBJ1-3; the D is unclear. From germline, CDR1 is SQVTM and CDR2 ANQGSEA. This CDR3 is 13 amino acids long. Trimming took 4 bases from V and 4 from J, leaving 11 bases between them. CDR3 amino acids: CSVAPRFGNTIYF. In DNA form, the CDR3 reads TGCAGCGTTGCCCCCCGATTCGGAAACACCATATATTTT. The variable domain in full, completed from reference TRBV29-1 and TRBJ1-3, reads SAVISQKPSRDICQRGTSLTIQCQVDSQVTMMFWYRQQPGQSLTLIATANQGSEATYESGFVIDKFPISRPNLTFSTLTVSNMSPEDSSIYLCSVAPRFGNTIYFGEGSWLTVV.

This clonotype was found many times. In DNA form, the CDR3 reads TGTGCCAGCAGCGAAGGGTCGGGGATGGGCACTGAAGCTTTCTTT. Encoded protein: CASSEGSGMGTEAFF. The chain carries TRBV7-2 and TRBJ1-1; D is unresolved. Germline loops: CDR1 SGHTA, CDR2 FQGNSA. V lost 5 bases and J lost 4, with 17 bases in between. The CDR3 is 15 residues long.

This clonotype was seen a few times. This chain joins TRBV4-1 and TRBJ1-4, with D perhaps TRBD1 (5 bases). The CDR3 runs to 17 residues. With 0 bases removed from V and 1 base from J, the gap between germline ends came to 12 bases. The germline CDR1 and CDR2 sequences are MGHRA and YSYEKL. The CDR3 spells CASSQDEGTGTNEKLFF. CDR3 nucleotide sequence: TGCGCCAGCAGCCAAGATGAGGGGACCGGAACTAATGAAAAACTGTTTTTT.

This clonotype was counted at least ten times. The DNA of the CDR3 is TGTGCCAGCAGCTTAGATCGACTAAACACTGAAGCTTTCTTT. This gives the protein CASSLDRLNTEAFF. The V gene is TRBV7-2, the J gene TRBJ1-1; D uncertain. CDR3 length: 14 residues. Trimming removed 1 base from V and 2 bases from J, with 8 bases in between. CDR1 SGHTA and CDR2 FQGNSA come from the germline V gene.